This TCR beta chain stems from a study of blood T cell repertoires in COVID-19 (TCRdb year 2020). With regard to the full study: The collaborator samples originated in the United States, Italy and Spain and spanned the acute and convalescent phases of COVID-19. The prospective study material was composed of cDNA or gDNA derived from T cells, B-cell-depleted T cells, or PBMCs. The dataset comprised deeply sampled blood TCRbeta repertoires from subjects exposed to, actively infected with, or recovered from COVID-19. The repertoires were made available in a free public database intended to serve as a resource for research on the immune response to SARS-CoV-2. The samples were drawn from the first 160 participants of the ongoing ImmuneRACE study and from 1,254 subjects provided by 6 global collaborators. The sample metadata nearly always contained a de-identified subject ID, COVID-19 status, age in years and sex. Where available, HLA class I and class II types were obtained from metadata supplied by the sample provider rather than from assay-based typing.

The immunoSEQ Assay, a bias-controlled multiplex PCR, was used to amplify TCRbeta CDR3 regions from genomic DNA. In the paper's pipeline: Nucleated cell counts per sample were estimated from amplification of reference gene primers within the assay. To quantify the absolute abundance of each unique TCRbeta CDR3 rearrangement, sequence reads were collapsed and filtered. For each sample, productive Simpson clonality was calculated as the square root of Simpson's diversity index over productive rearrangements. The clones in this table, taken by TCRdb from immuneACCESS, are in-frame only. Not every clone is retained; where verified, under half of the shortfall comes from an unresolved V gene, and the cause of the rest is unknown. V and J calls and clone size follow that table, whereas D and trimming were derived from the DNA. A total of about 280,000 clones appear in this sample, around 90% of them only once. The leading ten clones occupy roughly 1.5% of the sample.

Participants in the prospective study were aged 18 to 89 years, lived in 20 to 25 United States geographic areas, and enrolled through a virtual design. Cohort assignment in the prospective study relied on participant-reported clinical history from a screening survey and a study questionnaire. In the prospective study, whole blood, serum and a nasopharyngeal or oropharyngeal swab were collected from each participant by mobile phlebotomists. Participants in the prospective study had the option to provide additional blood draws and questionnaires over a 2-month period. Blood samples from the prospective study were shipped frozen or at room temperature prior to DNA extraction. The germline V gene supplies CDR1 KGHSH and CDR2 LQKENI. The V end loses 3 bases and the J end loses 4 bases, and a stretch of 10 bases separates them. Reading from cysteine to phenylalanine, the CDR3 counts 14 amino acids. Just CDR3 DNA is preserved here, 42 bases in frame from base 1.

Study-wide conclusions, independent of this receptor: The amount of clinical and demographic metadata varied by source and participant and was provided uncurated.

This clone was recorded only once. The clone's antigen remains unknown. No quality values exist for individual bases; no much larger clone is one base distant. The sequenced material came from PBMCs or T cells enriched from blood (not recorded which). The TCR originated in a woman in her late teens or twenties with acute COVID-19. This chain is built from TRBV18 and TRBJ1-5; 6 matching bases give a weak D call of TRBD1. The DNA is TGTGCCAGCTCACCGAACCAGGGGAATCAGCCCCAGCATTTT. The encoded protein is CASSPNQGNQPQHF.